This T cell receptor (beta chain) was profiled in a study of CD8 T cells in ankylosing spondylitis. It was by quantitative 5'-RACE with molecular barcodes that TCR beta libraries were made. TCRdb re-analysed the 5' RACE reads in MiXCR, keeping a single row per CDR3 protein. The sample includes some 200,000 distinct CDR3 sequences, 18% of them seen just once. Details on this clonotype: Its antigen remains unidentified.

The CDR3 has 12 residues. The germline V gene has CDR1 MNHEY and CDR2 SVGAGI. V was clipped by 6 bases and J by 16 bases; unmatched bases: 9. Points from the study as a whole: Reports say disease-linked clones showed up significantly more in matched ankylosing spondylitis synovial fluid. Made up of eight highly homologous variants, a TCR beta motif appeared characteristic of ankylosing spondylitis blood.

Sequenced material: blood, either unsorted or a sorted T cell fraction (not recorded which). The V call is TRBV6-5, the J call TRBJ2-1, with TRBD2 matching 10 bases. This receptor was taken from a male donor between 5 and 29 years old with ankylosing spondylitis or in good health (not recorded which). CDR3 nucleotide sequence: TGTGCCAGCAGAGGGGGGGGGACTAGCGTCTTCTTC. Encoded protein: CASRGGGTSVFF.